This note documents a single TCR beta chain sequence. The sample is drawn from a study of blood T cell repertoires in COVID-19. On the study more broadly: In each case, the material was cDNA or gDNA derived from T cells, B-cell-depleted T cells, or PBMCs.

Assay used: immunoSEQ multiplex PCR; TCRdb lists only in-frame clones, some missing. Among about 400,000 clones listed, more than 75% were seen once. CDR3 length: 15 residues. Germline V gene data show CDR1 as MNHEY and CDR2 as SVGAGI. V lost 7 bases to trimming and J lost 3 bases; unmatched junction nucleotides: 6. Everyone who took part was about 18 to 90 years old, and they came from about 25 US areas. Participants' reported clinical history set cohort assignment. The sequence was obtained from a woman aged 50 to 60 who had recovered from COVID-19. The rearrangement joins TRBV6-5 to TRBJ1-2; 12 bases are a match to TRBD1. Sequencing was performed on PBMCs or T cells enriched from blood (not recorded which). CDR3 sequence reads: CASTSGTGGYYGYTF. The CDR3 bases are TGTGCCAGCACCTCCGGGACAGGGGGCTACTATGGCTACACCTTC.